The present T cell receptor beta chain was sequenced within a study of blood T cell repertoires in COVID-19. The protocol was immunoSEQ multiplex PCR, while the TCRdb copy is restricted to in-frame clones and leaves out a portion. Of approximately 240,000 clones listed, 65% to 90% are singletons. CDR1 is SGHDT and CDR2 is YYEEEE in the germline V gene. This CDR3 contains 15 residues. The junction had 6 bases not matched to a gene; V was cut back by 3 bases and J by 3 bases. This chain links TRBV5-6 with TRBJ1-3, with 7 nucleotides matching TRBD1. Sequencing used peripheral blood. The clonotype comes from a woman aged 80 or over with active or convalescent COVID-19. In nucleotides, the CDR3 is TGTGCCAGCAGCTCGCTCCAGGGGGGTGGAAACACCATATATTTT. Translated, it gives CASSSLQGGGNTIYF.